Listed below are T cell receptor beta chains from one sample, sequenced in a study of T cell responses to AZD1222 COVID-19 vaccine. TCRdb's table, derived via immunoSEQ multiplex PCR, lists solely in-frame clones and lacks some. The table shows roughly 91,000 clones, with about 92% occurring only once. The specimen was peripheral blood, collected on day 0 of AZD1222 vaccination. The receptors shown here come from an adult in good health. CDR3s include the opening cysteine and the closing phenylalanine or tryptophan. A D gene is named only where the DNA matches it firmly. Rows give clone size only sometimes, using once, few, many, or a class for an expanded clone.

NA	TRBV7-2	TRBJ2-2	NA	CASSLDRLAGELFF	TGTGCCAGCAGCTTAGATCGGCTGGCCGGGGAGCTGTTTTTT
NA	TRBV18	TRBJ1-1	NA	CASSPGQNTEAFF	TGTGCCAGCTCGCCTGGACAGAACACTGAAGCTTTCTTT
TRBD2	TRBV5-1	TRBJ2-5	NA	CASSPTLAGGLETQYF	TGCGCCAGCAGCCCGACACTAGCGGGGGGGTTGGAGACCCAGTACTTC
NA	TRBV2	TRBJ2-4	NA	CASSLLVGVGGIQYF	TGTGCCAGCAGTCTTCTCGTGGGGGTAGGGGGCATTCAGTACTTC
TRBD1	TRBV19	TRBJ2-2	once	CASSMVVGGSTGELFF	TGTGCCAGTAGTATGGTCGTAGGGGGCAGCACCGGGGAGCTGTTTTTT
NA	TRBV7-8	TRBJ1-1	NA	CASSLVSGTTEAFF	TGTGCCAGCAGCTTAGTTTCAGGGACCACTGAAGCTTTCTTT
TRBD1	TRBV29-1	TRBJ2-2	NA	CSGSQGGTGELFF	TGCAGCGGCTCACAGGGGGGCACCGGGGAGCTGTTTTTT
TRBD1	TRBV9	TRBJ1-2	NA	CASSVGTGEYGYTF	TGTGCCAGCAGCGTAGGCACAGGGGAATATGGCTACACCTTC
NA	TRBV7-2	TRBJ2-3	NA	CASSRLPQGNTQYF	TGTGCCAGCAGCAGGCTCCCGCAGGGGAATACGCAGTATTTT
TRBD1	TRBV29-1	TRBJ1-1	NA	CSVATGASEAFF	TGCAGCGTTGCTACAGGGGCTAGTGAAGCTTTCTTT
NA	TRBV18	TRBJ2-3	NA	CASSPPQEPDTQYF	TGTGCCAGCTCACCGCCGCAAGAGCCAGATACGCAGTATTTT
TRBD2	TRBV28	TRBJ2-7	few	CASSRVSGSSYEQYF	TGTGCCAGCAGTCGGGTTAGCGGGAGCTCCTACGAGCAGTACTTC
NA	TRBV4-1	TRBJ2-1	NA	CASSPRVTDEQFF	TGCGCCAGCAGCCCAAGGGTGACAGATGAGCAGTTCTTC
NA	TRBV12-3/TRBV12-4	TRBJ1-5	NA	CASSLGGGGPQHF	TGTGCCAGCAGTCTCGGGGGGGGTGGGCCCCAGCATTTT